Below are 6 T cell receptor beta chains sequenced from a single sample in a study of cytomegalovirus exposure and HLA in healthy donors. The PCR made use of 60 Vbeta and 13 Jbeta primers. Here immunoSEQ multiplex PCR was the method, and the copy in TCRdb shows in-frame clones only, minus some. The table has 99,000 or so clones, roughly 80% seen once. Sequenced sample: PBMCs. These receptors all come from a woman in her 40s in good health and CMV-seronegative.

The chain employs TRBV25-1 and TRBJ2-3, with a weak D call TRBD1 (6 bases). CDR1 and CDR2 (germline): MGHDK, SYGVNS. V shed 10 bases and J shed 0 bases, with 11 bases lying between them. The CDR3 has 13 amino acids. The CDR3 bases are TGTGCCACCGCGAGGGGGAGCACAGATACGCAGTATTTT. It specifies CATARGSTDTQYF.

V and J are TRBV7-6 and TRBJ2-3; the match to TRBD2 covers 7 bases. V was clipped by 5 bases and J by 4 bases; unmatched bases: 12. Germline CDR1 and CDR2: SGHVS and FNYEAQ. The CDR3 is 16 residues long. The CDR3 here is CASSPQMAGVADTQYF. CDR3 in DNA: TGTGCCAGCAGCCCGCAAATGGCGGGAGTGGCAGATACGCAGTATTTT.

With respect to this clone: One end of the junction varies from germline; a read error may be responsible. The V gene is TRBV27, the J gene TRBJ1-1; D unclear. Germline lookup yields CDR1 MNHEY and CDR2 SMNVEV (reference sequence). This CDR3 region has 14 residues. CDR3 loop: CASSSETFSPRRLF. In DNA form, the CDR3 reads TGTGCCAGCAGTTCCGAAACTTTTAGCCCGCGTCGTCTCTTT.

This clone was detected once. The chain is built from TRBV2 and TRBJ2-1, with D tentatively TRBD2 (6 bases). CDR1 SNHLY and CDR2 FYNNEI come from the germline V gene. The CDR3 loop spans 16 amino acids. V was cut by 8 bases and J by 0 bases, with 17 bases left in between. The CDR3 loop is CASEGSRGGSYNEQFF. DNA of the CDR3: TGTGCCAGCGAAGGGAGTCGGGGAGGCTCCTACAATGAGCAGTTCTTC.

This clone was observed once. V and J are TRBV6-5 and TRBJ1-5, with D hard to call. V shed 5 bases and J shed 9 bases, with 17 bases lying between them. This CDR3 has 14 residues. The V gene's germline CDR1 is MNHEY and CDR2 SVGAGI. The CDR3, as DNA: TGTGCCAGCAGTGTCGGGTCCCTTAGCGGGCCCCAGCATTTT. This sequence encodes CASSVGSLSGPQHF.

The chain links TRBV19 to TRBJ2-7; D is possibly TRBD2 (6 bases). V was clipped by 7 bases and J by 5 bases, with 18 bases between them. The CDR3 extends over 14 amino acids. CDR1 is LNHDA and CDR2 is SQIVND in the germline V gene (reference sequence). CDR3 DNA sequence: TGTGCCAGTAACCCGGGGATGCCGGGGGACGAGCAGTACTTC. Translation: CASNPGMPGDEQYF. Full variable domain (remainder filled in from reference TRBV19 and TRBJ2-7): DGGITQSPKYLFRKEGQNVTLSCEQNLNHDAMYWYRQDPGQGLRLIYYSQIVNDFQKGDIAEGYSVSREKKESFPLTVTSAQKNPTAFYLCASNPGMPGDEQYFGPGTRLTVT.